This TCR beta chain was identified in a study of blood T cell repertoires in COVID-19. Study background: There were acute and convalescent COVID-19 samples, and they came from the United States, Italy and Spain.

V lost 1 base, J lost 12 bases, and 7 bases stayed unmatched. CDR3 size: 15 residues. Germline values: CDR1 MDHEN, CDR2 SYDVKM. Methods used by the authors: Amplifying reference gene primers gave estimates of nucleated cell counts. Generated by immunoSEQ multiplex PCR, the TCRdb table keeps only in-frame clones and is missing some. V and J calls and clone size are those listed in that table; D and trimming were worked out from the DNA. The sample includes about 300,000 clones, more than 80% of them seen just once. This clone was counted between two and nine times. Sequences were obtained from peripheral blood. The TCR sequence derives from a woman aged 25 to 39 with COVID-19, enrolled during active disease. The rearrangement joins TRBV28 to TRBJ1-6; 9 nucleotides match TRBD1. The CDR3 sequence: CASSLFHRGQGPLHF. In nucleotides, the CDR3 is TGTGCCAGCAGTTTATTCCACAGGGGGCAGGGACCCCTCCACTTT. Full variable domain (outside the CDR3, taken from reference TRBV28 and TRBJ1-6): DVKVTQSSRYLVKRTGEKVFLECVQDMDHENMFWYRQDPGLGLRLIYFSYDVKMKEKGDIPEGYSVSREKKERFSLILESASTNQTSMYLCASSLFHRGQGPLHFGNGTRLTVT.